These T cell receptor beta chains were read from a single sample in a study of T cell changes during pregnancy in multiple sclerosis. The method was immunoSEQ multiplex PCR; TCRdb's version includes in-frame clones alone and lacks a portion of them. The repertoire includes under 95,000 clones, 92% of them detected once, and around 2% sits in the top ten. The sequenced sample was peripheral blood, obtained in the second trimester of pregnancy. These TCRs come from a female donor with multiple sclerosis, enrolled in a pregnancy study. Both conserved end residues are part of each CDR3. D genes are given only for firm matches. Size tells how often a clone was seen (once, few, many) or the class of an expanded clone, and some rows leave it out.

D	size	V	J	DNA	CDR3
TRBD2	.	TRBV11-2	TRBJ2-3	TGTGCCAGCAGCTTTTTTACTAGCGGGGCCAGCACAGATACGCAGTATTTT	CASSFFTSGASTDTQYF
TRBD1	.	TRBV7-9	TRBJ1-1	TGTGCCAGCAGCTGGCCCTTACAGGGGGAGGGTACTGAAGCTTTCTTT	CASSWPLQGEGTEAFF
TRBD2	.	TRBV7-3	TRBJ2-5	TGTGCCAGCAGCCTACGGGGGGTGGGGCAAGAGACCCAGTACTTC	CASSLRGVGQETQYF
TRBD2	.	TRBV4-1	TRBJ2-7	TGCGCCAGCAGCCAAGTTAGCGGGGGGGCGAACGAGCAGTACTTC	CASSQVSGGANEQYF
.	.	TRBV30	TRBJ1-6	TGTGCCTGGACCGGACAGTTCCAAGGGAATTCACCCCTCCACTTT	CAWTGQFQGNSPLHF
TRBD1	.	TRBV7-8	TRBJ2-7	TGTGCCAGCAGAGACAGGGGCCGCTGGGAGCAGTACTTC	CASRDRGRWEQYF
.	.	TRBV7-6	TRBJ2-1	TGTGCCAGCAGCTTAGGACAGGCCTTCTCCTACAATGAGCAGTTCTTC	CASSLGQAFSYNEQFF
TRBD2	.	TRBV5-1	TRBJ2-7	TGCGCCAGCAGCTTGGCCTTCGGGGGGGAGCAGTACTTC	CASSLAFGGEQYF
TRBD2	.	TRBV7-3	TRBJ2-1	TGTGCCAGCAGCGCCCGACTAGCGCAAACGCCCAATGAGCAGTTCTTC	CASSARLAQTPNEQFF
TRBD2	.	TRBV18	TRBJ2-1	TGTGCCAGCTCACCGGAGCTAGCGGGAGGCTACAATGAGCAGTTCTTC	CASSPELAGGYNEQFF
.	.	TRBV7-9	TRBJ2-3	TGTGCCGGAGGCGGGAGCACAGATACGCAGTATTTT	CAGGGSTDTQYF
.	.	TRBV5-4	TRBJ2-2	TGTGCCAGCAGCTTGGGGGCGACCGGGGAGCTGTTTTTT	CASSLGATGELFF
TRBD1	once	TRBV27	TRBJ2-7	TGTGCCAGCAGTCTAACCTTGGGACAGGGTTCCTACGAGCAGTACTTC	CASSLTLGQGSYEQYF
.	.	TRBV27	TRBJ2-3	TGTGCCAGCAGTTCCGACGCGCTAGTTACAGATACGCAGTATTTT	CASSSDALVTDTQYF
.	.	TRBV7-9	TRBJ1-1	TGTGCCAGCAGCTATCCGGCGGGGCGCGGCACTGAAGCTTTCTTT	CASSYPAGRGTEAFF
TRBD2	.	TRBV6-1	TRBJ2-1	TGTGCCAGCGAAACTAGCGGGGGGGGCAATGAGCAGTTCTTC	CASETSGGGNEQFF
TRBD2	.	TRBV6-5	TRBJ2-7	TGTGCCAGCAGCTTTAGCGGGGGCCCCTACGAGCAGTACTTC	CASSFSGGPYEQYF
TRBD1	once	TRBV11-2	TRBJ2-7	TGTGCCAGCAGCTTAGCACAGGGGGTATCTCTCTACGAGCAGTACTTC	CASSLAQGVSLYEQYF
.	.	TRBV19	TRBJ2-7	TGTGCCAGTAGTATCCCGGGGGAGGCCTACGAGCAGTACTTC	CASSIPGEAYEQYF
TRBD2	.	TRBV7-9	TRBJ2-1	TGTGCCAGCAGCTTAAGTCTAGCGGGACCGAACAATGAGCAGTTCTTC	CASSLSLAGPNNEQFF
TRBD1	.	TRBV2	TRBJ1-2	TGCGCCAGCAGTGATACAGGGGACGCTAACTATGGCTACACCTTC	CASSDTGDANYGYTF
TRBD1	.	TRBV13	TRBJ2-1	TGTGCCAGCAGCGCGGACAGGGGCTCCTACAATGAGCAGTTCTTC	CASSADRGSYNEQFF
.	.	TRBV7-9	TRBJ1-5	TGTGCCAGCAGCTTGGGACTGCCCAATCAGCCCCAGCATTTT	CASSLGLPNQPQHF
.	once	TRBV9	TRBJ2-1	TGTGCCAGCAGCGTACGTTCTAGCGCAGCCTACAATGAGCAGTTCTTC	CASSVRSSAAYNEQFF
.	.	TRBV18	TRBJ1-1	TGTGCCAGCTCACCAGACCCAGGGAACACTGAAGCTTTCTTT	CASSPDPGNTEAFF
.	.	TRBV19	TRBJ2-3	TGTGCCAGTAGTATGTCTCGCCGGGAAGATACGCAGTATTTT	CASSMSRREDTQYF
TRBD2	.	TRBV9	TRBJ2-1	TGTGCCAGCAGCGTAGAAAAGGCGGGGGGAACCTACAATGAGCAGTTCTTC	CASSVEKAGGTYNEQFF
.	.	TRBV12-1	TRBJ2-5	TGTGCCAGCAGCTTTCCCGGACTAGCGGGGGAAGAGACCCAGTACTTC	CASSFPGLAGEETQYF
.	.	TRBV5-8	TRBJ1-5	TGTGCCAGCAGCTTCCCCGGGCAAGGGGTTGTTCAGCCCCAGCATTTT	CASSFPGQGVVQPQHF
TRBD2	.	TRBV30	TRBJ2-3	TGTGCCTGGAGTGTTTCCAGCGGGAGTGCAGATACGCAGTATTTT	CAWSVSSGSADTQYF
TRBD1	.	TRBV27	TRBJ2-7	TGTGCCAGCAGTGTAGGGACAGGCGCAGGCTACGAGCAGTACTTC	CASSVGTGAGYEQYF
.	.	TRBV5-1	TRBJ1-1	TGCGCCAGCAGCCAACATACAGGGTACGGCACTGAAGCTTTCTTT	CASSQHTGYGTEAFF
TRBD1	.	TRBV11-3	TRBJ2-7	TGTGCCAGCAGCTCAACTGACACAGGGGACTACGAGCAGTACTTC	CASSSTDTGDYEQYF
.	few	TRBV4-1	TRBJ1-6	TGCGCCAGCAGCCAGGAAACAGGGAATCTCCACTTT	CASSQETGNLHF
TRBD1	once	TRBV5-1	TRBJ1-1	TGCGCCAGCAGCTTGGACTCTACAGGGGGGAACACTGAAGCTTTCTTT	CASSLDSTGGNTEAFF
.	.	TRBV5-6	TRBJ2-7	TGTGCCAGCAGCCTCGAGAGGTATGCTTATTACGAGCAGTACTTC	CASSLERYAYYEQYF